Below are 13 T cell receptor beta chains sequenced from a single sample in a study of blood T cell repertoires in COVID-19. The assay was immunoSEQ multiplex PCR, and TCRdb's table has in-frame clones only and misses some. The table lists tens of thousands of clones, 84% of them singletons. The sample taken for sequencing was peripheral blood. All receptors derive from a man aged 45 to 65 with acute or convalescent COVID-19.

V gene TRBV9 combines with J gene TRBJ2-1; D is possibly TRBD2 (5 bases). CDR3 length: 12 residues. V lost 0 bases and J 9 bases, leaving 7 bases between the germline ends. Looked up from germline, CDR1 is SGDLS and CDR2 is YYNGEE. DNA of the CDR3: TGTGCCAGCAGCGTAGTGGGGAGTGAGCAGTTCTTC. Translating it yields CASSVVGSEQFF.

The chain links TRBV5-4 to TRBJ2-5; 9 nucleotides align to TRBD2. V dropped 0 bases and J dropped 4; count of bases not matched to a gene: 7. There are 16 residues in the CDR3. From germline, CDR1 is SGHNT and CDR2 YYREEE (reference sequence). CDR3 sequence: CASSLASRGGRETQYF. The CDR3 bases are TGTGCCAGCAGCTTGGCATCGCGGGGGGGCCGAGAGACCCAGTACTTC.

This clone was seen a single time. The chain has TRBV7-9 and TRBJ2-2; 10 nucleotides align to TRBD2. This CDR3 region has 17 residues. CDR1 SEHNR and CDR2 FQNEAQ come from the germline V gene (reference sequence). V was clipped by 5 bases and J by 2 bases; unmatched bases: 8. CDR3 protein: CASSRLAGAVNTGELFF. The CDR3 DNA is TGTGCCAGCAGCCGGCTAGCGGGGGCCGTTAACACCGGGGAGCTGTTTTTT.

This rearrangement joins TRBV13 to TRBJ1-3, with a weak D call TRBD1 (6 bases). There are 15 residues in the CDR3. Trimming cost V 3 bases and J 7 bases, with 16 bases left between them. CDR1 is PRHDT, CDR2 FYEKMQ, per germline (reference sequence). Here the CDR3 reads CASSFLNRVGNTIYF. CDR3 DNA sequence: TGTGCCAGCAGCTTTTTAAACAGGGTTGGGAACACCATATATTTT. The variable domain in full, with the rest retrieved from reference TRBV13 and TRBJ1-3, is AAGVIQSPRHLIKEKRETATLKCYPIPRHDTVYWYQQGPGQDPQFLISFYEKMQSDKGSIPDRFSAQQFSDYHSELNMSSLELGDSALYFCASSFLNRVGNTIYFGEGSWLTVV.

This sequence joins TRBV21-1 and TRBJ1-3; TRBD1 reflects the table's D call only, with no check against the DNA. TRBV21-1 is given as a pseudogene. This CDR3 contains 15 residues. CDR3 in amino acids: CASTEDRSSGNTIYF. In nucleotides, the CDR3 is TGTGCCAGCACCGAGGACAGGAGCTCTGGAAACACCATATATTTT.

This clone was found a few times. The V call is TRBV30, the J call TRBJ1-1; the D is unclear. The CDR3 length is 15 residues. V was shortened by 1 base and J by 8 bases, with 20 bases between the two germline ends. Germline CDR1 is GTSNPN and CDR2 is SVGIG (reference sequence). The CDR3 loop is CAWSEQWVLMREAFF. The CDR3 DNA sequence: TGTGCCTGGAGTGAACAGTGGGTCCTCATGCGCGAAGCTTTCTTT. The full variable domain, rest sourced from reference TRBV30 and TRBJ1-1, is SQTIHQWPATLVQPVGSPLSLECTVEGTSNPNLYWYRQAAGRGLQLLFYSVGIGQISSEVPQNLSASRPQDRQFILSSKKLLLSDSGFYLCAWSEQWVLMREAFFGQGTRLTVV.

The CDR3 nucleotides are TGTGCCATCAGTAAGACAGGGGGCGGAGAGACCCAGTACTTC. Its protein is CAISKTGGGETQYF. This chain connects TRBV10-3 to TRBJ2-5, with 10 nucleotides matching TRBD1. Trimming cost V 5 bases and J 4 bases; bases outside gene matches: 4. This CDR3 comprises 14 residues. Per germline, CDR1 ENHRY and CDR2 SYGVKD.

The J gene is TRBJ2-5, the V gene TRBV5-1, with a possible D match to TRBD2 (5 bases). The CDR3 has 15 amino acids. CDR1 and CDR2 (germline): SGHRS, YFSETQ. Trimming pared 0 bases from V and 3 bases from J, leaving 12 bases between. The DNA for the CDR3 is TGCGCCAGCAGCTTGGTCTGGTTCGGGGAAGAGACCCAGTACTTC. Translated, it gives CASSLVWFGEETQYF. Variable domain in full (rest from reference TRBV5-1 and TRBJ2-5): KAGVTQTPRYLIKTRGQQVTLSCSPISGHRSVSWYQQTPGQGLQFLFEYFSETQRNKGNFPGRFSGRQFSNSRSEMNVSTLELGDSALYLCASSLVWFGEETQYFGPGTRLLVL.

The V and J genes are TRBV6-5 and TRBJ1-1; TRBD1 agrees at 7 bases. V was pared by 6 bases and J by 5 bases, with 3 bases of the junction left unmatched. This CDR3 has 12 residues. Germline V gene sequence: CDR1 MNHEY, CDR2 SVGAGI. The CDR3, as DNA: TGTGCCAGCAGCTCGGACAGGACTGAAGCTTTCTTT. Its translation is CASSSDRTEAFF.

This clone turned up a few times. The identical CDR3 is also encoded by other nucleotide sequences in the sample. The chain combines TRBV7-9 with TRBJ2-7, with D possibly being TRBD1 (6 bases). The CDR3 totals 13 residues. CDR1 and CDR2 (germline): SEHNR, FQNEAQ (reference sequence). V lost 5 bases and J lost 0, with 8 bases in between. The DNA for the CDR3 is TGTGCCAGCAGCCGACAGGTCTCCTACGAGCAGTACTTC. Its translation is CASSRQVSYEQYF.

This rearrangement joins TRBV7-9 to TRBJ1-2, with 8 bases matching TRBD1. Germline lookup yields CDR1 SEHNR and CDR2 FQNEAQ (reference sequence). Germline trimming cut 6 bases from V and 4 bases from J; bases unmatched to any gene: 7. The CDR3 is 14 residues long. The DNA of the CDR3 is TGTGCCAGCAGTTCAGCAGGGGGCGCCTATGGCTACACCTTC. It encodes CASSSAGGAYGYTF.

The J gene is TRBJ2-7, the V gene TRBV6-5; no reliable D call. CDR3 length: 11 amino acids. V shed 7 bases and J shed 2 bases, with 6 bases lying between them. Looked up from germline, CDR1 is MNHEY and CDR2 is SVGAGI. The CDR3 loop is CASTGTYEQYF. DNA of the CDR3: TGTGCCAGCACGGGTACCTACGAGCAGTACTTC.

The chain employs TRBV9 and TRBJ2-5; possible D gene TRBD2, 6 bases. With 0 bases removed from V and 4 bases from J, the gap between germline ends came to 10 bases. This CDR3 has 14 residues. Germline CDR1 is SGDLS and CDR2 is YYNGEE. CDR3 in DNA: TGTGCCAGCAGCGTAGATCCTAGCGTAGAGACCCAGTACTTC. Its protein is CASSVDPSVETQYF.